The present T cell receptor beta chain was sequenced within a study of T cell changes during pregnancy in multiple sclerosis. Per the germline V gene, CDR1 is SGHAT and CDR2 is FQNNGV. V lost 4 bases to trimming and J lost 2 bases; unmatched junction nucleotides: 8. The CDR3 covers 16 residues. Sequencing used immunoSEQ multiplex PCR; TCRdb keeps in-frame clones, though not all of them. The sample carries about 76,000 clones, about 94% recorded once. The sequencing here drew on peripheral blood, taken in the third trimester of pregnancy. The J gene is TRBJ2-7, the V gene TRBV11-2, with 10 bases identical to TRBD1. The receptor comes from a female donor with multiple sclerosis, enrolled in a pregnancy study. The CDR3 spells CASSWYRDRGPYEQYF. Here the CDR3 DNA reads TGTGCCAGCAGCTGGTACCGGGACAGGGGTCCCTACGAGCAGTACTTC.